This T cell receptor beta chain appears in the sequencing data of a study of cytomegalovirus exposure and HLA in healthy donors. A remark on this clone: An end of the junction differs from the germline gene, which may be a read error.

In the PCR, 60 Vbeta and 13 Jbeta primers were used. Sequencing was performed with immunoSEQ multiplex PCR; in TCRdb, only in-frame clones are kept and a portion is missing. Of roughly 130,000 clones detected, 81% appear once; the ten largest clones hold 0.7%. The CDR3 has 15 amino acids. Germline V gene data show CDR1 as SGHRS and CDR2 as YFSETQ. The V and J genes are TRBV5-1 and TRBJ1-2; 7 nucleotides match TRBD1. The sequenced sample was PBMCs. The receptor's source is a man aged 18 to 29 in good health and CMV-seronegative. Written as DNA, the CDR3 is TGCGCCAGCAGCCCTGGGACAGTGGGCGGCTATGGCCACACCTTC. Its protein product is CASSPGTVGGYGHTF.